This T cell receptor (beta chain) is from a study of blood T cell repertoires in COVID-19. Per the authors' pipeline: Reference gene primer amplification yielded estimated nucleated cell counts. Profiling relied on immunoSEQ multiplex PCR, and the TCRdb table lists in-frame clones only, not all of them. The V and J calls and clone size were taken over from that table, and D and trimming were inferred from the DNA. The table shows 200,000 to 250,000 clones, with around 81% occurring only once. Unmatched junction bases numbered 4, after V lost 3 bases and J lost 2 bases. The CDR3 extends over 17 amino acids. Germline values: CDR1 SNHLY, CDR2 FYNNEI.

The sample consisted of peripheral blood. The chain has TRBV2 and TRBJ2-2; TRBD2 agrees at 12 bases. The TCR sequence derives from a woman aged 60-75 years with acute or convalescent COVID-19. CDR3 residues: CASSETSGGLNTGELFF. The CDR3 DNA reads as TGTGCCAGCAGTGAGACTAGCGGGGGCCTTAACACCGGGGAGCTGTTTTTT.